Listed below are T cell receptor beta chains from one sample, sequenced in a study of T cell responses to AZD1222 COVID-19 vaccine. Clones were read by immunoSEQ multiplex PCR, and TCRdb kept only the in-frame ones, dropping some. This repertoire shows about 140,000 clones, about 90% found once; its top ten account for roughly 6.2%. The input for sequencing was peripheral blood, taken 28 days after the second AZD1222 dose. The origin of the receptors is an adult who received the AZD1222 COVID-19 vaccine. CDR3s include the opening cysteine and the closing phenylalanine or tryptophan. A D gene is named only where the DNA matches it firmly. Part of the rows lack a size; the others show once, few, many or a class for expanded clones.

>-|TRBV27|-|TRBJ2-2
TGTGCCAGCAGTTTGCGGGCCCCAGACAGGCCCCAGGCCACCGGGGAGCTGTTTTTT
CASSLRAPDRPQATGELFF
>-|TRBV7-3|TRBD1|TRBJ1-1
TGTGCCAGCAGCTTAGGACCGGGACAGCTGAACACTGAAGCTTTCTTT
CASSLGPGQLNTEAFF
>-|TRBV6-1|TRBD2|TRBJ2-1
TGTGCCAGCAGTGAGTGGACTAGCTCCTACAATGAGCAGTTCTTC
CASSEWTSSYNEQFF
>-|TRBV9|TRBD1|TRBJ1-3
TGTGCCAGCAGCGTCCTAGACAGGGCCTCTGGAAACACCATATATTTT
CASSVLDRASGNTIYF
>-|TRBV3-1/TRBV3-2|-|TRBJ2-1
TGTGCCAGCAGCCCCCTATACAATGAGCAGTTCTTC
CASSPLYNEQFF
>-|TRBV12-3/TRBV12-4|-|TRBJ1-1
TGTGCCAGCACCCTGACAGCTAACACTGAAGCTTTCTTT
CASTLTANTEAFF
>-|TRBV7-9|-|TRBJ1-2
TGTGCCAGCAGCGTAGGGGGGTTAGCTAACTATGGCTACACCTTC
CASSVGGLANYGYTF
>once|TRBV9|-|TRBJ1-6
TGTGCCAGCAGCAACCGACAGCTCTCAGGGAATTCACCCCTCCACTTT
CASSNRQLSGNSPLHF
>-|TRBV3-1/TRBV3-2|-|TRBJ1-6
TGTGCCAGCAGCCAAGATGAGGGGGGGATCACACCCCTCCACTTT
CASSQDEGGITPLHF
>-|TRBV6-5|TRBD1|TRBJ1-6
TGTGCCACCAGAGGGACAGCGCTAAATTCACCCCTCCACTTT
CATRGTALNSPLHF
>-|TRBV5-5|TRBD2|TRBJ2-7
TGTGCCAGCAGCTATGGGGCGGGAGCTTCCTACGAGCAGTACTTC
CASSYGAGASYEQYF
>-|TRBV20-1|-|TRBJ2-1
TGCAGTGCTAGGCATCATGAGCAGTTCTTC
CSARHHEQFF
>-|TRBV10-3|-|TRBJ2-3
TGTGCCAGCGGTCCTAACACAGATACGCAGTATTTT
CASGPNTDTQYF
>-|TRBV11-2|-|TRBJ2-1
TGTGCCAGCAGCTCTCATTACGGGGACAATGAGCAGTTCTTC
CASSSHYGDNEQFF
>once|TRBV15|-|TRBJ2-3
TGTGCCACCAGCCGGACAGATACTAGCACAGATACGCAGTATTTT
CATSRTDTSTDTQYF
>-|TRBV28|TRBD1|TRBJ2-7
TGTGCCAGCAGTCAGACAGGGAGTAACCACGAGCAGTACTTC
CASSQTGSNHEQYF
>-|TRBV27|-|TRBJ2-7
TGTGCCAGCAGTTTGGGTTACGAGCAGTACTTC
CASSLGYEQYF
>-|TRBV5-8|-|TRBJ1-5
TGTGCCAGCAACCTCGCTCTCAATCAGCCCCAGCATTTT
CASNLALNQPQHF
>-|TRBV6-6|-|TRBJ1-2
TGTGCCAGCGCCGGGACAATGTATGGCTACACCTTC
CASAGTMYGYTF
>-|TRBV15|-|TRBJ2-1
TGTGCCACCAGCACGGGGGGCAGTCGAGGGGACAATGAGCAGTTCTTC
CATSTGGSRGDNEQFF
>-|TRBV15|TRBD2|TRBJ2-1
TGTGCCACCAGCAGAGAGGGAGCGGGATCCAGCTCCTACAATGAGCAGTTCTTC
CATSREGAGSSSYNEQFF
>-|TRBV10-3|-|TRBJ2-5
TGTGCCATCAGCGCGGGAGAGACCCAGTACTTC
CAISAGETQYF
>-|TRBV30|-|TRBJ2-3
TGTGCCTGGGGACAGAGCACAGATACGCAGTATTTT
CAWGQSTDTQYF
>-|TRBV7-2|-|TRBJ1-1
TGTGCCAGCAGCTTACAACGGGCTGAAGCTTTCTTT
CASSLQRAEAFF
>-|TRBV27|-|TRBJ1-5
TGTGCCAGCAGTTTATCCAATAGGGAACAGACCCCTACTTATAGCAATCAGCCCCAGCATTTT
CASSLSNREQTPTYSNQPQHF
>-|TRBV19|TRBD1|TRBJ2-2
TGTGCCAGTAGTACACGACAGGGAACACGGGGCGGGGAGCTGTTTTTT
CASSTRQGTRGGELFF
>-|TRBV11-3|TRBD2|TRBJ2-1
TGTGCCAGCAGCTCCGGACTAGCGGGGGCAAATGAGCAGTTCTTC
CASSSGLAGANEQFF
>-|TRBV12-3/TRBV12-4|-|TRBJ1-6
TGTGCCAGCAGTTTCATGCGCTCACCCCTCCACTTT
CASSFMRSPLHF
>-|TRBV19|-|TRBJ2-3
TGTGCCAGTAGCACCCAGGGGGGTCGGGCAGATACGCAGTATTTT
CASSTQGGRADTQYF
>-|TRBV2|TRBD2|TRBJ2-3
TGTGCCAGCAGTGGGTTCGCGATAGCGGGGGGTATGGGGACAGATACGCAGTATTTT
CASSGFAIAGGMGTDTQYF
>-|TRBV10-1|TRBD1|TRBJ2-7
TGCGCCAGCAGCCCCACGATTCCGGGACAGGGGCTCTACGAGCAGTACTTC
CASSPTIPGQGLYEQYF
>-|TRBV3-1/TRBV3-2|-|TRBJ2-6
TGTGCCAGCAGCCAAGGTACTGGGGCCAACGTCCTGACTTTC
CASSQGTGANVLTF